The 2 T cell receptor beta chains presented below share a single source sample, sequenced in a study of CD8+ T cells in alopecia areata. Reverse transcribed after extraction, RNA yielded cDNA as the sequencing template. Profiling relied on immunoSEQ multiplex PCR, and the TCRdb table lists in-frame clones only, not all of them. This table has about 170,000 clones, about 67% appearing once. Sample: CD8+ T cells sorted from blood, taken at week 0. These receptors were taken from a human donor with alopecia areata.

V gene TRBV13 combines with J gene TRBJ2-1; D ambiguous. The CDR3 consists of 14 residues. Trimming pared 5 bases from V and 16 bases from J, leaving 24 bases between. Germline loops: CDR1 PRHDT, CDR2 FYEKMQ (reference sequence). The CDR3 DNA sequence: TGTGCCAGCAGCCCACGCTTAAGAAGCCCGACGGATTTCTTC. It yields the protein CASSPRLRSPTDFF.

This chain connects TRBV5-1 to TRBJ2-1, with TRBD2 matching 10 bases. Germline CDR1 is SGHRS and CDR2 is YFSETQ. The CDR3 spans 16 residues. J gave up 7 bases and V 4 bases, and 11 bases lay outside the gene matches. CDR3 in amino acids: CASSEFLAGDRNEQFF. CDR3 nucleotides: TGCGCCAGCAGCGAGTTTCTAGCGGGGGACAGGAATGAGCAGTTCTTC.